Sequencing of this TCR beta chain was carried out in a study of beta chain features in type 1 diabetes. Note on this clone: No antigen is known for it.

A sort by CD45RO/CCR7/CD25/CD127/CD95/CD27 yielded CD4+ naive, central memory, regulatory and stem cell-like memory cells. Whole-study findings and limits: Healthy donors had naive, central memory and Treg TCRB repertoires that appeared less similar than those seen among patients. Shorter TCRB CDR3s, moderately but significantly so, were found in Type 1 diabetes patients in all four CD4+ subsets. Over-representation of high TCR-expressing cells was a possible consequence of cDNA sequencing.

The V gene's germline CDR1 is SGDLS and CDR2 YYNGEE. V trimming: 0 bases; J trimming: 7 bases; junction bases outside the gene matches: 4. This CDR3 comprises 15 residues. Expressed TCRB transcripts were sequenced, since all the RNA that had been isolated was reverse transcribed. Some clones are missing from TCRdb's copy, which holds only in-frame ones; the method was immunoSEQ multiplex PCR. The table shows about 340,000 clones, with over 7% occurring only once. Sequencing was carried out using central memory CD4+ T cells from blood. The rearrangement links TRBV9 to TRBJ1-4, with TRBD1 matching over 9 bases. This TCR was sampled from a man aged 25 to 40 with type 1 diabetes. The CDR3 loop is CASSVEQGAGEKLFF. The CDR3 region has the DNA TGTGCCAGCAGCGTAGAACAGGGGGCAGGTGAAAAACTGTTTTTT.